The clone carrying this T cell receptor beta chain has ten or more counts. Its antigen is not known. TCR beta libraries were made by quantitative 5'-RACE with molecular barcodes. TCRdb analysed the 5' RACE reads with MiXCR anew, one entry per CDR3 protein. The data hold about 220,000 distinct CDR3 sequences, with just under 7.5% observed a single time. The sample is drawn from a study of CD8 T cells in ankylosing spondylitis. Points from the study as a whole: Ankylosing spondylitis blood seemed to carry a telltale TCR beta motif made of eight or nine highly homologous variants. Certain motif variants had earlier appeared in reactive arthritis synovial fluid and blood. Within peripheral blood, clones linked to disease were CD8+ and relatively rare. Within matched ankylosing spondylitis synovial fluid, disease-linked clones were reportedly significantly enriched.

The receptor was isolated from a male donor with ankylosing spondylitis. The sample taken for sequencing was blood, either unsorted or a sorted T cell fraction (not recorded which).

The CDR3 here is CASSQGRTYEQYF. The CDR3 DNA sequence: TGTGCCAGCAGTCAAGGACGGACCTACGAGCAGTACTTC. The V call is TRBV27, the J call TRBJ2-7; D gene uncertain. CDR3 size: 13 residues. CDR1 is MNHEY, CDR2 SMNVEV, per germline (reference sequence). Trimming left V 5 bases short and J 2 bases short, with 10 bases between.